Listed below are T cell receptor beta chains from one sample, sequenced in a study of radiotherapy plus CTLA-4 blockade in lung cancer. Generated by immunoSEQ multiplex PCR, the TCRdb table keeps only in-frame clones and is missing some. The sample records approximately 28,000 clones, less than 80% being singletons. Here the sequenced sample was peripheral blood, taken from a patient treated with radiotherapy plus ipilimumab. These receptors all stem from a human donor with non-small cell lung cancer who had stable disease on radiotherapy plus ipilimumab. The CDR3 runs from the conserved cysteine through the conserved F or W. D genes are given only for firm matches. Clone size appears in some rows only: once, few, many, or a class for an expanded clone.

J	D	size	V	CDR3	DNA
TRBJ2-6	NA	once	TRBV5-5	CASSLVHDSGANVLTF	TGTGCCAGCAGCTTGGTTCACGACTCTGGGGCCAACGTCCTGACTTTC
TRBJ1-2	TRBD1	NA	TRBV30	CAWTGTGYGYTF	TGTGCCTGGACCGGGACAGGCTATGGCTACACCTTC
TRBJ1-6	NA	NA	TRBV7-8	CASSFSNRDKDTYNSPLHF	TGTGCCAGCAGCTTCTCGAACCGGGACAAAGACACCTATAATTCACCCCTCCACTTT
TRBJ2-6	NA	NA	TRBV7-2	CASSLGPQGWQSGANVLTF	TGTGCCAGCAGCTTAGGTCCCCAGGGTTGGCAATCTGGGGCCAACGTCCTGACTTTC
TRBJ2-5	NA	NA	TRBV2	CATVKGGETQYF	TGTGCCACCGTCAAGGGTGGAGAGACCCAGTACTTC
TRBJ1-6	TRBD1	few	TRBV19	CATKGQAYNSPLHF	TGTGCGACGAAGGGACAGGCATATAATTCACCCCTCCACTTT
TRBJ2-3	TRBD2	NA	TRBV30	CAWSAPRGSGGRGRTDTQYF	TGTGCCTGGAGTGCCCCCCGGGGTAGCGGGGGCCGCGGACGCACAGATACGCAGTATTTT
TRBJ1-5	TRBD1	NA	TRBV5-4	CASSHDRENQPQHF	TGTGCCAGCAGCCATGACAGGGAGAATCAGCCCCAGCATTTT
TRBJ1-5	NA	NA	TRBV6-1	CASSGGSGNQPQHF	TGTGCCAGCAGTGGGGGATCAGGCAATCAGCCCCAGCATTTT
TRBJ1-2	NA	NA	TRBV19	CASSISTDYDYTF	TGTGCCAGTAGTATATCGACCGACTATGACTACACCTTC
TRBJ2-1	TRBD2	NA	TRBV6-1	CASPFGTSGDNEQFF	TGTGCCAGCCCTTTTGGGACTAGCGGGGACAATGAGCAGTTCTTC
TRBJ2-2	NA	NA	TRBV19	CAGSQRAGELFF	TGTGCCGGTAGTCAAAGGGCCGGGGAGCTGTTTTTT
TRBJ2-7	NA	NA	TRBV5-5	CASSVTYDRTEQYF	TGTGCCAGCAGCGTAACCTACGATCGGACAGAGCAGTACTTC
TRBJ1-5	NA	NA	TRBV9	CASSPSRGSDQPQHF	TGTGCCAGCAGCCCCTCTCGGGGGTCGGATCAGCCCCAGCATTTT
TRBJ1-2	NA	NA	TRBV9	CASSVGPEPSDYGYTF	TGTGCCAGCAGCGTAGGTCCCGAACCATCCGACTATGGCTACACCTTC
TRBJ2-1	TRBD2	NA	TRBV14	CASSQVFGGSEQFF	TGTGCCAGCAGCCAAGTATTCGGGGGGAGTGAGCAGTTCTTC
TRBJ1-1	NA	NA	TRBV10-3	CAVRGNTEAFF	TGTGCCGTCCGGGGGAACACTGAAGCTTTCTTT
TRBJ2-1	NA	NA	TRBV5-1	CASSLVQGGWNEQFF	TGCGCCAGCAGCTTGGTCCAGGGGGGTTGGAATGAGCAGTTCTTC
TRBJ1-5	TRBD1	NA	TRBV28	CASKPIRDREGPQHF	TGTGCCAGCAAACCCATCCGGGACAGGGAAGGTCCCCAGCATTTT
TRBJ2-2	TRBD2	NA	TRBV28	CASSFSRGGPGELFF	TGTGCCAGCAGTTTCTCCCGGGGGGGGCCCGGGGAGCTGTTTTTT
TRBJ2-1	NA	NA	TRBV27	CASRYRDTTYNEQFF	TGTGCCAGCAGATACCGGGACACCACCTACAATGAGCAGTTCTTC
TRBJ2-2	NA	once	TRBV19	CASRGTDFTGELFF	TGTGCCAGCCGGGGGACAGACTTCACCGGGGAGCTGTTTTTT
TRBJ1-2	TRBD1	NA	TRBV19	CASTPGTGGLYGYTF	TGTGCCAGCACCCCGGGGACAGGGGGTTTGTATGGCTACACCTTC
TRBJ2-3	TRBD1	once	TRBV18	CASSNPGQAWDTQYF	TGTGCCAGCTCAAACCCCGGACAGGCCTGGGATACGCAGTATTTT
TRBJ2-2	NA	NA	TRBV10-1	CASREGRGGSGELFF	TGCGCCAGCAGAGAAGGACGAGGGGGTTCCGGGGAGCTGTTTTTT
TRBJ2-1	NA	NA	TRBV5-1	CASSSRGGSGNEQFF	TGCGCCAGCAGCTCCAGGGGGGGGAGTGGAAATGAGCAGTTCTTC
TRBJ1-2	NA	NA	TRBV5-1	CASSFKSDGGYTF	TGCGCCAGCAGCTTCAAGTCCGATGGGGGCTACACCTTC
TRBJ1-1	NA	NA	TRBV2	CASSEMGPEAFF	TGTGCCAGCAGTGAGATGGGCCCTGAAGCTTTCTTT
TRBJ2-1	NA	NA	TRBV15	CATKQGASYNEQFF	TGTGCCACCAAACAGGGTGCCTCCTACAATGAGCAGTTCTTC
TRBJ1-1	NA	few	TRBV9	CASSVVAGMNTEAFF	TGTGCCAGCAGCGTAGTAGCAGGGATGAACACTGAAGCTTTCTTT
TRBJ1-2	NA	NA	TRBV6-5	CASSKHDTNYGYTF	TGTGCCAGCAGCAAACACGATACTAACTATGGCTACACCTTC
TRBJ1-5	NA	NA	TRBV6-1	CACNQPQHF	TGTGCCTGTAATCAGCCCCAGCATTTT
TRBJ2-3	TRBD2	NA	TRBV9	CASSVLGLAGGTDTQYF	TGTGCCAGCAGCGTACTGGGACTAGCGGGGGGCACAGATACGCAGTATTTT
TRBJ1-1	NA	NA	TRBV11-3	CASSFGTGGTEAFF	TGTGCCAGCAGCTTCGGAACTGGTGGAACTGAAGCTTTCTTT
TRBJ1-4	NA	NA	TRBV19	CASLAGDLIATNEKLFF	TGTGCCAGCCTCGCAGGGGATCTGATTGCAACTAATGAAAAACTGTTTTTT
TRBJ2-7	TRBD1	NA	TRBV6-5	CASSYGGTGSYEQYF	TGTGCCAGCAGTTACGGGGGGACAGGCAGCTACGAGCAGTACTTC
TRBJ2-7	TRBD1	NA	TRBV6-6	CASSYGLGQGGHEQYF	TGTGCCAGCAGTTACGGTCTGGGACAGGGTGGCCACGAGCAGTACTTC
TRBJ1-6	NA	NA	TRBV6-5	CASSVSGTTRPLHF	TGTGCCAGCAGTGTGAGTGGGACAACGCGACCCCTCCACTTT
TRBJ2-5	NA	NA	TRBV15	CATSKTNILRETQYF	TGTGCCACCAGCAAGACCAACATCCTACGGGAGACCCAGTACTTC
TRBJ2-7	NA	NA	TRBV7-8	CASSRAGSYEQYF	TGTGCCAGCTCCCGGGCAGGGTCCTACGAGCAGTACTTC
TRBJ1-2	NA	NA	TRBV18	CASSPTAGHGYTF	TGTGCCAGCTCACCTACCGCCGGCCATGGCTACACCTTC
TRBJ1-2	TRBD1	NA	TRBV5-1	CASSLEGGAANYGYTF	TGCGCCAGCAGCTTGGAAGGGGGCGCAGCTAACTATGGCTACACCTTC
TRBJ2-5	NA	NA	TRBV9	CASSGAGTQYF	TGTGCCAGCAGCGGCGCGGGGACCCAGTACTTC
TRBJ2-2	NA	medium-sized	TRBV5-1	CASSLFYHWAGELFF	TGCGCCAGCAGCTTGTTTTACCATTGGGCCGGGGAGCTGTTTTTT
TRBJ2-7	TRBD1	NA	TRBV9	CASSAGQAYEQYF	TGTGCCAGCAGCGCAGGACAGGCCTACGAGCAGTACTTC
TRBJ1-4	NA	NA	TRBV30	CAWSVRTTNEKLFF	TGTGCCTGGAGTGTACGTACAACTAATGAAAAACTGTTTTTT
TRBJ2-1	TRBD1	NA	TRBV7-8	CASSSSRDSRNEQFF	TGTGCCAGCAGCTCATCAAGGGACAGCCGTAATGAGCAGTTCTTC
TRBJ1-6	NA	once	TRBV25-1	CASSGQGSSYNSPLHF	TGTGCCAGCAGTGGGCAGGGCAGCTCCTATAATTCACCCCTCCACTTT
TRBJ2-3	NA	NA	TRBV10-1	CASMGGDGPDTQYF	TGCGCCAGCATGGGCGGGGATGGCCCCGATACGCAGTATTTT
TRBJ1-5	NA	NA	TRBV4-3	CASSQDQVQPQHF	TGCGCCAGCAGCCAAGATCAGGTTCAGCCCCAGCATTTT
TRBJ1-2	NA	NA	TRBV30	CAWSVRLQGQGIHGYTF	TGTGCCTGGAGTGTCCGCCTTCAGGGGCAGGGGATTCATGGCTACACCTTC
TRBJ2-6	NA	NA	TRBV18	CASSPLSQGPVTGANVLTF	TGTGCCAGCTCACCCTTAAGCCAGGGGCCGGTAACTGGGGCCAACGTCCTGACTTTC
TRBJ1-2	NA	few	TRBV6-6	CASSSGGFTGGYTF	TGTGCCAGCAGTTCCGGGGGCTTCACAGGGGGCTACACCTTC
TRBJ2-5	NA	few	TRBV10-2	CASRGAGAIQTQYF	TGCGCCAGCCGTGGGGCGGGGGCAATACAGACCCAGTACTTC
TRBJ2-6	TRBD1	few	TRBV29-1	CSATGAGANVLTF	TGCAGCGCTACAGGGGCTGGGGCCAACGTCCTGACTTTC
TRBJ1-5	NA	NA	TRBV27	CASRAPGSNQPQHF	TGTGCCAGCAGGGCGCCGGGAAGCAATCAGCCCCAGCATTTT
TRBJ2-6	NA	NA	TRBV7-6	CASSSLSQLSGANVLTF	TGTGCCAGCAGCTCACTGAGCCAGCTCTCTGGGGCCAACGTCCTGACTTTC
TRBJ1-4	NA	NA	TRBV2	CASRETGDNEKLFF	TGTGCCAGCAGGGAGACAGGTGATAATGAAAAACTGTTTTTT
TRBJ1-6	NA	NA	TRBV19	CASSISGRSPLHF	TGTGCCAGTAGTATCTCGGGACGATCACCCCTCCACTTT